This T cell receptor beta chain was recovered during a study of cytomegalovirus exposure and HLA in healthy donors. Vbeta (60) and Jbeta (13) primers were used in the PCR. The table came from immunoSEQ multiplex PCR; TCRdb's copy has only in-frame clones and leaves some out. The table lists about 160,000 clones, 80% to 90% of them singletons. Concerning this clone itself: Its specificity is not known.

The CDR3 has 14 amino acids. V was clipped by 4 bases and J by 1 base; unmatched bases: 3. Germline V gene lookup returns CDR1 SGHTA and CDR2 FQGNSA. Findings of the study overall: The classifier reportedly diagnosed cytomegalovirus status with high sensitivity and specificity.

The sequencing sample was made of PBMCs. The V and J genes are TRBV7-2 and TRBJ2-7; 8 bases match TRBD2. The source is a woman aged 45-60 years in good health and CMV-seronegative. The CDR3 loop reads CASSSQRGSYEQYF. In nucleotides, the CDR3 is TGTGCCAGCAGCTCCCAGCGGGGGTCCTACGAGCAGTACTTC.